Listed here are 27 T cell receptor beta chains from one sample, sequenced in a study of cytomegalovirus exposure and HLA in healthy donors. A multiplex PCR was run with 60 Vbeta primers and 13 Jbeta primers. The protocol was immunoSEQ multiplex PCR, while the TCRdb copy is restricted to in-frame clones and leaves out a portion. The profile shows approximately 100,000 clones, about 85% of them singletons. The specimen sequenced was PBMCs. These receptors were taken from a man in his thirties or forties in good health and CMV-seronegative.

This clone was recorded only once. The V and J genes are TRBV2 and TRBJ2-1; tentatively, D is TRBD1 (6 bases). The CDR3 sequence is 15 residues long. The V end lost 3 bases, the J end lost 6 bases, and 15 bases lay between the germline ends. CDR1 SNHLY and CDR2 FYNNEI come from the germline V gene. CDR3 amino acids: CASSDEGLGGNEQFF. The CDR3 DNA reads as TGTGCCAGCAGTGACGAAGGGCTAGGGGGCAATGAGCAGTTCTTC.

This sequence joins TRBV28 and TRBJ2-7; 12 nucleotides line up with TRBD2. Germline V gene data show CDR1 as MDHEN and CDR2 as SYDVKM. The CDR3 contains 16 residues. J gave up 9 bases and V 5 bases, and 14 bases lay outside the gene matches. The CDR3 region is CASSPALAGGHRGQYF. In nucleotides, the CDR3 is TGTGCCAGCAGTCCGGCACTAGCGGGAGGTCACCGGGGGCAGTACTTC.

This chain uses TRBV13 with TRBJ2-7, with 9 bases lining up with TRBD1. CDR1 and CDR2 (germline): PRHDT, FYEKMQ (reference sequence). With V trimmed by 2 bases and J by 13 bases, 6 bases remained unmatched. The CDR3 is 12 residues long. As DNA, the CDR3 is TGTGCCAGCAGCTTAACAGGGGGCGCTTACTACTTC. It encodes CASSLTGGAYYF.

The chain has TRBV4-3 and TRBJ2-3; 8 bases map to TRBD2. With 4 bases clipped from V and 2 bases from J, the junction kept 11 bases outside the gene matches. CDR3 size: 17 residues. Germline V gene sequence: CDR1 LGHNA, CDR2 YSLEER. The CDR3 sequence is CASSPRAAGGSTDTQYF. DNA for the CDR3: TGCGCCAGCAGCCCGCGAGCGGCGGGAGGCTCCACAGATACGCAGTATTTT.

V gene TRBV2 combines with J gene TRBJ1-1, with D uncertain. V lost 3 bases, J lost 1 base, and 12 bases lay in between. This CDR3 contains 15 residues. Per germline, CDR1 SNHLY and CDR2 FYNNEI. The CDR3 DNA reads as TGTGCCAGCAGTGAGAGGGCGAAGGGGAACACTGAAGCTTTCTTT. It encodes CASSERAKGNTEAFF.

This chain uses TRBV11-2 with TRBJ2-5; 7 nucleotides agree with TRBD1. The germline CDR1 and CDR2 sequences are SGHAT and FQNNGV. The length of the CDR3 is 14 residues. V lost 5 bases, J lost 1 base, and 4 bases stayed unmatched. CDR3 nucleotides: TGTGCCAGCAGCGCCCGGGACAGCCAAGAGACCCAGTACTTC. As protein: CASSARDSQETQYF.

V gene TRBV29-1 combines with J gene TRBJ1-1; D ambiguous. The V end was cut by 4 bases, the J end by 4 bases, with 13 bases between. The germline CDR1 and CDR2 sequences are SQVTM and ANQGSEA. The CDR3 has 13 amino acids. For the CDR3, the DNA is TGCAGCGTTGTCGGTCAGTTAGCCACTGAAGCTTTCTTT. Protein sequence: CSVVGQLATEAFF.

The chain recombines TRBV27 with TRBJ2-1; weak D call: TRBD2 (6 bases). CDR1 MNHEY and CDR2 SMNVEV come from the germline V gene (reference sequence). Trimming shortened V by 0 bases and J by 10 bases, and 16 bases separated the two germline ends. This CDR3 region has 15 residues. CDR3 in DNA: TGTGCCAGCAGTTTATCGGGCCTAGCGCCCATGGAGCAGTTCTTC. It encodes CASSLSGLAPMEQFF.

The J gene is TRBJ2-5, the V gene TRBV5-4; perhaps TRBD1 as D (6 bases). V shed 4 bases and J shed 1 base, with 20 bases lying between them. The CDR3 is 17 amino acids. In germline, CDR1 is SGHNT, CDR2 YYREEE (reference sequence). The DNA of the CDR3 is TGTGCCAGCAGCACCCGGGACACCTCGCCCCTCCAAGAGACCCAGTACTTC. This translates into CASSTRDTSPLQETQYF.

This clone was detected only once. The rearrangement joins TRBV5-4 to TRBJ1-4; maybe TRBD1 (5 bases). CDR1 SGHNT and CDR2 YYREEE come from the germline V gene (reference sequence). The CDR3 sequence is 14 residues long. The germline V and J ends were trimmed by 3 bases and 4 bases, with 10 bases remaining between them. The CDR3: CASSSTVGNEKLFF. CDR3 nucleotide sequence: TGTGCCAGCAGCTCGACAGTTGGTAATGAAAAACTGTTTTTT.

This rearrangement joins TRBV29-1 to TRBJ2-3; 13 nucleotides line up with TRBD2. This CDR3 region has 16 residues. CDR1 is SQVTM, CDR2 ANQGSEA, per germline. With 4 bases clipped from V and 6 bases from J, the junction kept 10 bases outside the gene matches. The CDR3 region is CSVVKTGTSGADTQYF. The CDR3 DNA reads TGCAGCGTTGTCAAAACCGGGACTAGCGGGGCTGATACGCAGTATTTT.

This chain joins TRBV28 and TRBJ1-5, with a possible D match to TRBD1 (6 bases). V lost 3 bases, J lost 2 bases, and 29 bases lay in between. The CDR3 spans 21 residues. Germline loops: CDR1 MDHEN, CDR2 SYDVKM. CDR3 in amino acids: CASSFPNLRDTTSWGNQPQHF. The CDR3 DNA sequence: TGTGCCAGCAGTTTCCCAAACCTCCGGGACACAACATCTTGGGGCAATCAGCCCCAGCATTTT.

V and J are TRBV30 and TRBJ1-5; no definite D call. The CDR3 covers 18 residues. The V gene lost 0 bases and the J gene lost 4 bases, with 22 bases spanning the gap. Germline V gene data show CDR1 as GTSNPN and CDR2 as SVGIG (reference sequence). The CDR3 sequence: CAWSVEGPPLAWNQPQHF. The CDR3, as DNA: TGTGCCTGGAGTGTAGAAGGCCCCCCCTTAGCATGGAATCAGCCCCAGCATTTT.

In this sample, this clone turned up a few times. V gene TRBV28 combines with J gene TRBJ2-7; 9 positions match TRBD2. The junction had 8 bases not matched to a gene; V was cut back by 8 bases and J by 3 bases. There are 14 residues in the CDR3. CDR1 MDHEN and CDR2 SYDVKM come from the germline V gene. Here the CDR3 reads CASLRLAGSYEQYF. DNA of the CDR3: TGTGCCAGCTTGCGGCTAGCGGGAAGCTACGAGCAGTACTTC.

DNA of the CDR3: TGTGCCAGCAGCCGCGAAGCGTCTAGCAATCAGCCCCAGCATTTT. Residues: CASSREASSNQPQHF. The chain employs TRBV4-2 and TRBJ1-5; the D is unclear. Germline V CDR1 and CDR2: LGHNA, YNFKEQ. V was clipped by 4 bases and J by 0 bases, with 10 bases between them. The CDR3 runs 15 residues.

The rearrangement uses TRBV5-1 and TRBJ2-3; 16 positions match TRBD2. The trim removed 7 bases at V and 6 bases at J, leaving 5 bases unmatched. This CDR3 is 15 amino acids long. Germline CDR1 reads SGHRS; CDR2 reads YFSETQ. This chain's CDR3 is CASGTSGGAGDTQYF. For the CDR3, the DNA is TGCGCCAGCGGGACTAGCGGGGGGGCCGGGGATACGCAGTATTTT.

J is TRBJ2-3 and V is TRBV4-1; 13 nucleotides line up with TRBD2. The germline V gene has CDR1 MGHRA and CDR2 YSYEKL. The V segment lost 4 bases and the J segment 6 bases; nucleotides outside the gene matches: 7. This CDR3 comprises 16 residues. The CDR3 sequence is CASSRGLAGVSDTQYF. CDR3 nucleotide sequence: TGCGCCAGCAGCCGCGGACTAGCGGGAGTGTCGGATACGCAGTATTTT.

This chain links TRBV5-6 with TRBJ2-5, with 11 bases fitting TRBD2. CDR3 length equals 19 residues. V lost 4 bases and J lost 2; bases outside the gene matches: 16. The germline gives CDR1 SGHDT, CDR2 YYEEEE. The CDR3 DNA reads as TGTGCCAGCAGCCAGCGGGACAGACTAGCGGGGACGCCTCAAGAGACCCAGTACTTC. It translates to CASSQRDRLAGTPQETQYF.

The rearrangement links TRBV11-2 to TRBJ2-5; TRBD2 matches 8 bases. The length of the CDR3 is 16 residues. The germline CDR1 and CDR2 sequences are SGHAT and FQNNGV. Germline trimming cut 3 bases from V and 5 bases from J; bases unmatched to any gene: 11. CDR3 residues: CASSFPREGPRETQYF. Written as DNA, the CDR3 is TGTGCCAGCAGCTTTCCACGGGAGGGCCCCAGGGAGACCCAGTACTTC.

V is TRBV4-2 and J is TRBJ2-1; 13 nucleotides agree with TRBD2. Per germline, CDR1 LGHNA and CDR2 YNFKEQ. Unmatched junction bases numbered 4, after V lost 2 bases and J lost 6 bases. The CDR3 runs to 16 residues. The CDR3 bases are TGTGCCAGCAGCCAACCCACTAGCGGGAGGGCCAATGAGCAGTTCTTC. Protein product: CASSQPTSGRANEQFF.

The V gene is TRBV11-2, the J gene TRBJ2-1, with 7 bases matching TRBD1. The CDR3 totals 11 residues. Germline V lookup: CDR1 SGHAT, CDR2 FQNNGV. Trimming at V came to 4 bases and at J to 14 bases, leaving 5 bases not matched to a gene. The CDR3 DNA follows: TGTGCCAGCAGCTGGGAGACAGGGAAGTTCTTC. Amino acid sequence: CASSWETGKFF. Combining the CDR3 with reference TRBV11-2 and TRBJ2-1 gives the whole variable domain EAGVAQSPRYKIIEKRQSVAFWCNPISGHATLYWYQQILGQGPKLLIQFQNNGVVDDSQLPKDRFSAERLKGVDSTLKIQPAKLEDSAVYLCASSWETGKFFGPGTRLTVL.

This chain joins TRBV29-1 and TRBJ2-4; D is possibly TRBD1 (6 bases). Trimming cost V 6 bases and J 1 base, with 16 bases left between them. The CDR3 spans 15 residues. From germline, CDR1 is SQVTM and CDR2 ANQGSEA. The CDR3 DNA reads TGCAGCGTCAAGGGGGTCAACGTGGCCAAAAACATTCAGTACTTC. Its protein product is CSVKGVNVAKNIQYF.

This chain connects TRBV10-3 to TRBJ1-1; 10 positions match TRBD1. The junction had 3 bases not matched to a gene; V was cut back by 6 bases and J by 5 bases. Germline lookup yields CDR1 ENHRY and CDR2 SYGVKD. The CDR3 consists of 13 residues. The DNA of the CDR3 is TGTGCCATCAGGTCGGACAGGGGGACTGAAGCTTTCTTT. It yields the protein CAIRSDRGTEAFF.

The gene calls are TRBV11-1 and TRBJ1-6, with TRBD1 as a possible D gene (5 bases). With 2 bases removed from V and 9 bases from J, the gap between germline ends came to 14 bases. The V gene's germline CDR1 is SGHAT and CDR2 FQDESV (reference sequence). The CDR3 contains 15 residues. In DNA, the CDR3 is TGTGCCAGCAGCTTATACAGGAGCAGAAGTTCACCCCTCCACTTT. Translation: CASSLYRSRSSPLHF.

This chain's CDR3 is CASSQVVRGANTGELFF. Written as DNA, the CDR3 is TGTGCCAGCAGCCAAGTAGTACGGGGGGCCAACACCGGGGAGCTGTTTTTT. The V and J genes are TRBV4-2 and TRBJ2-2; tentative D call: TRBD2 (7 bases). Germline lookup yields CDR1 LGHNA and CDR2 YNFKEQ. Trimming took off 1 base at V and 2 bases at J, with 14 bases between the two ends. The CDR3 is made up of 17 amino acids.

This clone has only a few counts. V and J are TRBV2 and TRBJ1-1; 8 nucleotides line up with TRBD1. With V trimmed by 5 bases and J by 4 bases, 9 bases remained unmatched. The CDR3 is 15 residues long. CDR1 is SNHLY and CDR2 is FYNNEI in the germline V gene. The CDR3 coding sequence is TGTGCCAGCAGTCCTAGGACAGGGCGGATCACTGAAGCTTTCTTT. This gives the protein CASSPRTGRITEAFF.

The chain recombines TRBV30 with TRBJ1-6; no clear D. This CDR3 spans 13 amino acids. From germline, CDR1 is GTSNPN and CDR2 SVGIG (reference sequence). V dropped 4 bases and J dropped 7 bases, with 11 bases sitting between them. Written as DNA, the CDR3 is TGTGCCTGGACCGTACTTACCAATTCACCCCTCCACTTT. Translated, it gives CAWTVLTNSPLHF.